This passage covers 30 T cell receptor beta chains from one sample sequenced in a study of T cell changes during pregnancy in multiple sclerosis. Libraries were prepared by immunoSEQ multiplex PCR; TCRdb keeps only in-frame clonotypes and omits some of them. The repertoire holds 35,000 or so clones, with 70% to 90% as singletons. Sample: CD4+ T cells from peripheral blood mononuclear cells, taken in the first trimester of pregnancy. These receptors all come from a female donor with multiple sclerosis, enrolled in a pregnancy study.

The rearrangement uses TRBV5-4 and TRBJ2-7; perhaps TRBD1 as D (6 bases). CDR1 is SGHNT and CDR2 is YYREEE in the germline V gene (reference sequence). The V and J ends lost 2 bases and 3 bases respectively, with 9 bases between them. CDR3 length: 13 residues. The CDR3 reads CASSFDRSYEQYF. CDR3 coding DNA: TGTGCCAGCAGCTTCGACAGGAGCTACGAGCAGTACTTC.

The CDR3 loop reads CASSIGPETQYF. The DNA of the CDR3 is TGTGCCAGCAGCATAGGTCCGGAGACCCAGTACTTC. This chain links TRBV7-9 with TRBJ2-5; D call uncertain. V lost 5 bases to trimming and J lost 5 bases, with 9 bases between them. Germline lookup yields CDR1 SEHNR and CDR2 FQNEAQ (reference sequence). The CDR3 length is 12 residues.

The chain carries TRBV18 and TRBJ1-5; 8 bases map to TRBD1. The CDR3 is 16 residues long. After removal of 4 bases from V and 2 bases from J, the junction contained 7 bases not matched to a gene. The V gene's germline CDR1 is KGHSH and CDR2 LQKENI. The CDR3 DNA follows: TGTGCCAGCTCACTATTCGAGACAGGGGGCAATCAGCCCCAGCATTTT. This sequence encodes CASSLFETGGNQPQHF.

The rearrangement uses TRBV30 and TRBJ2-7; 10 positions agree with TRBD1. The CDR3 contains 17 residues. Germline V gene sequence: CDR1 GTSNPN, CDR2 SVGIG (reference sequence). Trimming took 0 bases from V and 4 from J; bases not matched to a gene: 12. CDR3 in DNA: TGTGCCTGGAGTGTACTAGATCGGGACAGGGGATGGTACGAGCAGTACTTC. Amino acid sequence: CAWSVLDRDRGWYEQYF.

This chain links TRBV5-1 with TRBJ1-4, with 7 bases matching TRBD1. Germline V gives CDR1 SGHRS, CDR2 YFSETQ. The V and J ends lost 4 bases and 5 bases, in that order; junction bases with no gene match: 8. CDR3 length equals 15 residues. The CDR3 region is CASSPGGDRNEKLFF. CDR3 sequence (DNA): TGCGCCAGCAGCCCCGGCGGGGACAGAAATGAAAAACTGTTTTTT.

This clone was counted once. The rearrangement uses TRBV7-3 and TRBJ2-3, with 12 bases lining up with TRBD2. With V trimmed by 2 bases and J by 5 bases, 2 bases remained unmatched. The CDR3 length is 15 residues. Germline V gene sequence: CDR1 SGHTA, CDR2 FQGTGA. CDR3 sequence: CASSLRLAGVDTQYF. CDR3 in DNA: TGTGCCAGCAGCTTACGACTAGCGGGAGTAGATACGCAGTATTTT.

The J gene is TRBJ2-2, the V gene TRBV10-3; a possible D gene is TRBD1 (6 bases). The CDR3 totals 15 residues. The germline V gene has CDR1 ENHRY and CDR2 SYGVKD. Trimming pared 2 bases from V and 6 bases from J, leaving 13 bases between. The DNA for the CDR3 is TGTGCCATCAGTGAGGGGGGCCTTCTGGCCGGGGAGCTGTTTTTT. This gives the protein CAISEGGLLAGELFF.

CDR3 region: CASSPGTSNQPQHF. The CDR3 DNA sequence: TGTGCCAGCAGCCCCGGGACAAGCAATCAGCCCCAGCATTTT. The J gene is TRBJ1-5, the V gene TRBV27, with D possibly TRBD1 on 6 matching bases. The CDR3 has 14 residues. V lost 6 bases, J lost 1 base, and 10 bases lay in between. Germline values: CDR1 MNHEY, CDR2 SMNVEV (reference sequence).

This clone was detected once. The chain recombines TRBV6-6 with TRBJ2-7, with D possibly being TRBD1 (6 bases). Germline V gene sequence: CDR1 MNHNY, CDR2 SVGAGI (reference sequence). Trimming stripped 7 bases from V and 0 bases from J, with 13 bases between. The CDR3 sequence is 14 residues long. CDR3: CASTPGRGSYEQYF. The DNA of the CDR3 is TGTGCCAGCACCCCGGGCAGGGGCTCCTACGAGCAGTACTTC.

Points on this clone: Other DNA variants within this sample encode the same CDR3. V is TRBV9 and J is TRBJ2-5, with 8 bases fitting TRBD1. The CDR3 runs 18 residues. Trimming removed 3 bases from V and 1 base from J; junction bases left unmatched: 14. The germline gives CDR1 SGDLS, CDR2 YYNGEE. CDR3 sequence reads: CASSASPLATGVQETQYF. The CDR3 coding sequence is TGTGCCAGCAGCGCAAGCCCATTGGCGACAGGGGTCCAAGAGACCCAGTACTTC.

The chain has TRBV15 and TRBJ1-2, with D perhaps TRBD1 (5 bases). The V gene's germline CDR1 is LNHNV and CDR2 YYDKDF (reference sequence). The CDR3 is 15 amino acids. Trimming removed 5 bases at V and 0 bases at J, with 13 bases between. The DNA for the CDR3 is TGTGCCACCAGCGGCCGGACACCTCCTAACTATGGCTACACCTTC. Encoded protein: CATSGRTPPNYGYTF.

A single count supports this clone. The chain couples TRBV14 to TRBJ2-1; 9 bases are shared with TRBD2. The ends lost 0 bases at V and 10 bases at J; junction bases unmatched: 22. Germline-derived CDR1 and CDR2 are SGHDN and FVKESK. This CDR3 spans 20 amino acids. CDR3 in DNA: TGTGCCAGCAGCCAAGATGGAGCGGGAGGAGACATTTTCAAGGGAGGGGAGCAGTTCTTC. This sequence encodes CASSQDGAGGDIFKGGEQFF.

This clone was seen a single time. The gene calls are TRBV2 and TRBJ2-1; D is possibly TRBD2 (5 bases). The germline V gene encodes CDR1 SNHLY and CDR2 FYNNEI. The CDR3 consists of 18 residues. Trimming cost V 0 bases and J 1 base, with 16 bases left between them. As DNA, the CDR3 is TGTGCCAGCAGTGAAGCGCGGTCCGGGGTTGTGTCCTACAATGAGCAGTTCTTC. It codes for CASSEARSGVVSYNEQFF.

This chain links TRBV6-6 with TRBJ2-7; no reliable D call. CDR1 is MNHNY, CDR2 SVGAGI, per germline (reference sequence). V was cut by 6 bases and J by 0 bases, with 15 bases left in between. The length of the CDR3 is 15 residues. CDR3 nucleotide sequence: TGTGCCAGCAGCCCCCCCCCAGATACCTCCTACGAGCAGTACTTC. It translates to CASSPPPDTSYEQYF.

CDR3: CASSWTGGGGNEQFF. The CDR3 DNA is TGCGCCAGCAGCTGGACAGGGGGCGGGGGCAATGAGCAGTTCTTC. This rearrangement joins TRBV5-1 to TRBJ2-1; 11 nucleotides line up with TRBD1. V shed 3 bases, J shed 6 bases, and the junction held 5 bases outside the gene matches. Germline assignment: CDR1 SGHRS and CDR2 YFSETQ. The CDR3 is 15 residues long.

This chain joins TRBV6-5 and TRBJ2-3, with a possible D match to TRBD1 (5 bases). V shed 6 bases and J shed 7 bases, with 20 bases lying between them. Looked up from germline, CDR1 is MNHEY and CDR2 is SVGAGI. The CDR3 extends over 15 amino acids. The CDR3: CASSQVGESKHTQYF. The CDR3, as DNA: TGTGCCAGCAGCCAAGTAGGGGAATCCAAGCATACGCAGTATTTT.

The rearrangement joins TRBV30 to TRBJ2-3; D is possibly TRBD2 (6 bases). Trimming took 0 bases from V and 2 from J, leaving 21 bases between them. CDR1 GTSNPN and CDR2 SVGIG come from the germline V gene (reference sequence). The CDR3 loop spans 18 amino acids. CDR3 coding DNA: TGTGCCTGGAGTGTTGAAGCGGGTCTCTTTCTCCACACAGATACGCAGTATTTT. Translation gives CAWSVEAGLFLHTDTQYF.

This chain links TRBV28 with TRBJ1-5; D uncertain. CDR1 MDHEN and CDR2 SYDVKM come from the germline V gene. This CDR3 comprises 12 residues. V shed 1 base and J shed 5 bases, with 3 bases lying between them. CDR3 bases: TGTGCCAGCAGTTTATCCGATCAGCCCCAGCATTTT. Protein: CASSLSDQPQHF.

The chain carries TRBV5-4 and TRBJ2-2, with 7 bases aligning to TRBD2. V shed 4 bases and J 1 base; nucleotides not matched to a gene: 7. Per germline, CDR1 SGHNT and CDR2 YYREEE (reference sequence). This CDR3 is 16 amino acids long. CDR3 sequence reads: CASSRTGLVNTGELFF. The DNA for the CDR3 is TGTGCCAGCAGCCGTACAGGACTAGTGAACACCGGGGAGCTGTTTTTT.

The chain carries TRBV29-1 and TRBJ2-7, with D possibly matching TRBD1 (6 bases). Germline V gives CDR1 SQVTM, CDR2 ANQGSEA. This CDR3 contains 11 residues. V was shortened by 7 bases and J by 4 bases, with 11 bases between the two germline ends. CDR3 residues: CSAITGYEQYF. CDR3 DNA sequence: TGCAGCGCTATAACAGGGTACGAGCAGTACTTC.

This sequence joins TRBV7-2 and TRBJ2-1; 9 bases map to TRBD2. Germline loops: CDR1 SGHTA, CDR2 FQGNSA. This CDR3 contains 15 residues. V shed 6 bases, J shed 3 bases, and the junction held 6 bases outside the gene matches. The CDR3 region has the DNA TGTGCCAGCAGTCCCCGACTAGCGGTCTACAATGAGCAGTTCTTC. Protein: CASSPRLAVYNEQFF.

J is TRBJ2-7 and V is TRBV10-3, with 8 bases fitting TRBD2. The CDR3 runs 14 residues. The germline gives CDR1 ENHRY, CDR2 SYGVKD. V trimming: 6 bases; J trimming: 2 bases; junction bases outside the gene matches: 6. CDR3 in DNA: TGTGCCATCAGGGGGGGTAGCGGGGCCTACGAGCAGTACTTC. Protein: CAIRGGSGAYEQYF.

The chain couples TRBV27 to TRBJ1-1, with D unclear. Trimming stripped 5 bases from V and 2 bases from J, with 6 bases between. The CDR3 spans 12 residues. Germline V lookup: CDR1 MNHEY, CDR2 SMNVEV (reference sequence). Written as DNA, the CDR3 is TGTGCCAGCAGTACAGCTAACACTGAAGCTTTCTTT. Protein product: CASSTANTEAFF.

This chain joins TRBV21-1 and TRBJ1-2. TRBV21-1 corresponds to a pseudogene. There are 14 residues in the CDR3. The CDR3 spells CASSKAQGRDGYTF. CDR3 nucleotides: TGTGCCAGCAGCAAAGCTCAAGGCCGGGATGGCTACACCTTC.

The chain couples TRBV7-2 to TRBJ2-5; 10 bases align to TRBD2. Germline V gives CDR1 SGHTA, CDR2 FQGNSA. Losses at the gene ends were 0 bases for V and 0 bases for J; bases not matched to a gene: 4. The CDR3 runs 17 residues. The CDR3 bases are TGTGCCAGCAGCTTAGCTAGCGGGGGGCAGTACCAAGAGACCCAGTACTTC. This sequence encodes CASSLASGGQYQETQYF.

This clone was observed a few times. This chain links TRBV6-5 with TRBJ1-6; D gene ambiguous. The CDR3 totals 12 residues. Germline lookup yields CDR1 MNHEY and CDR2 SVGAGI. The V end lost 8 bases, the J end lost 13 bases, and 15 bases lay between the germline ends. CDR3 in amino acids: CASSNRGAPLHF. DNA of the CDR3: TGTGCCAGCTCTAATCGGGGTGCTCCCCTCCACTTT.

This chain links TRBV19 with TRBJ1-1; no clear D. The CDR3 contains 16 residues. Deletions cut 7 bases from V and 3 bases from J, with 21 bases between. Germline V gene sequence: CDR1 LNHDA, CDR2 SQIVND (reference sequence). Here the CDR3 reads CASTSATEPSYTEAFF. The CDR3 nucleotides are TGTGCCAGTACATCGGCGACGGAGCCTTCTTACACTGAAGCTTTCTTT.

This rearrangement joins TRBV4-1 to TRBJ1-3, with D tentatively TRBD1 (5 bases). There are 14 residues in the CDR3. Trimming shortened V by 3 bases and J by 5 bases, and 11 bases separated the two germline ends. Germline CDR1 is MGHRA and CDR2 is YSYEKL. The DNA for the CDR3 is TGCGCCAGCAGCCAGCAGGGTAACAGAAACACCATATATTTT. Translation gives CASSQQGNRNTIYF.

This sequence joins TRBV6-1 and TRBJ1-2; the D gene is possibly TRBD1 (6 bases). The V end was cut by 3 bases, the J end by 7 bases, with 15 bases between. CDR1 is MNHNS, CDR2 SASEGT, per germline. This CDR3 spans 14 amino acids. Here the CDR3 DNA reads TGTGCCAGCAGTGACAGGCAGGGGTTGAGTGGCTACACCTTC. Its protein is CASSDRQGLSGYTF.

The chain carries TRBV19 and TRBJ1-1; 8 bases fit TRBD1. This CDR3 has 14 residues. From germline, CDR1 is LNHDA and CDR2 SQIVND (reference sequence). V lost 0 bases, J lost 10 bases, and 7 bases stayed unmatched. The CDR3 spells CASSIDYRGTGAFF. The CDR3 DNA follows: TGTGCCAGTAGTATAGATTACAGGGGGACAGGAGCTTTCTTT.